Included here is one T cell receptor beta chain sequence, with context. Its antigen specificity is not known. Qualities for individual bases were not recorded, and no much larger clone is one base off. CDR1 and CDR2 were assigned from the germline V gene (reference sequence) as MNHEY and SMNVEV. V drops 2 bases and J drops 5 bases, leaving 11 bases in between. Measured from the cysteine to the phenylalanine, the CDR3 is 14 residues long. CDR3 DNA is the only sequence kept; it has 42 bases, read in frame from the first base. This sample was taken from a study of long-term antiretroviral therapy in people with HIV (dated by TCRdb to the early 2020s). In terms of the full investigation: The earliest samples were collected approximately a decade before the 2015 WHO recommendation for immediate ART, a period when ART was typically delayed until CD4 counts fell. A total of roughly 200 cryopreserved PBMC samples came from 25 to 35 adults with confirmed HIV infection and were collected serially over a mean of approximately six years (range 1-12). No cross-contamination during QIAcube processing was shown when test extractions of a monoclonal T-cell line were performed alongside about 33 polyclonal samples. About 40% of the 30 participants with HIV were female. A retrospective serial study tested whether changes in peripheral blood TRB repertoire composition and diversity were associated with ART initiation and durable HIV suppression. Paper-wide results and their limitations: Narrower CDR3 length ranges were observed in HIV repertoires than in controls, and an antigen-experienced repertoire with only a slight naive shift after ART was suggested by the network structure. Inferences about post-ART repertoire changes were limited because no data were available on ART adherence, viral resistance or therapy changes. The samples span the years 2004 to 2017, and the ART regimens used at that time may not be as effective as current regimens. At every time point, the repertoire was dominated by expanded TRB clones first identified before ART initiation, although this dominance fluctuated and, in many PLHIV, declined after ART. Because pre-ART samples had limited cell numbers, unsorted PBMC were profiled rather than sorted CD4+ and CD8+ T cells. Because PBMC availability was limited, only the TCR beta chain was sequenced, with no alpha chain pairing. Starting ART was linked to a significant rise in TRB diversity, yet even with long-term ART the diversity remained significantly lower than in transplant donor controls.

The immunoSEQ hsTCRB v3.0 assay was used at survey level resolution to sequence the TRB variable region. TRB sequencing targeted a depth of about 35,000-50,000 T-cell genomes per sample. Pooled TRB libraries were sequenced on an Illumina MiSeq with a v3 150-cycle kit. The authors' analysis ran thus. Analysis of repertoires was carried out in R inside a reproducible Nextflow workflow spanning QC, data transformation and analysis. LymphoSeq2, an R package for exploring AIRR-Seq data, was used to implement the custom analyses. A few samples that produced fewer than 5000 total TRB sequences were removed, so approximately 190 HIV repertoires were analyzed. Among the 180 to 200 retained HIV repertoires, some 60 were collected before ART initiation and roughly 130 were collected after ART initiation. Repertoires were downsampled to 5000 TRB nucleotide sequences, with summary statistics averaged over 100 downsampling iterations. TRB sequences were retained for analysis only if CDR3 regions of at least seven amino acids were present. Two measures captured diversity: a Shannon entropy-derived clonality score and the Gini coefficient. In the repertoire networks, any two of the top 5000 CDR3 amino acid sequences were linked whenever the two sequences differed by an edit distance of one. For TRB CDR3 amino acid sequences, GLIPH2 was used to predict antigen specificity groups and MHC restriction. To flag known CMV, EBV, HIV or tissue antigen associations, CDR3 amino acid sequences were matched against VDJdb and McPAS-TCR. Pre-ART, post-ART and control groups were compared with Wilcoxon signed-rank tests and Holm-Bonferroni correction. In TCRdb, the immuneACCESS table is reduced to in-frame sequences with V and J assigned. These tables do not hold every clone; where another copy was compared, an unresolved V gene accounts for under half, and the others remain unexplained. D and trimming were read from the DNA, whereas the V and J calls and clone size are those reported in that table. The sample table holds fewer than 35,000 clones, of which 65% to 90% were seen once. Less than 5.5% of the sample goes to the ten largest clones.

Participants were included only if at least one PBMC sample before ART initiation and at least two post-ART samples were available. Treatment was received in the United States of America by all participants with HIV. Cryopreserved samples of about 1-10 million PBMC were thawed and washed before DNA extraction. At the time of the earliest PBMC sample for each participant with HIV, ages ranged from 23 to 54 years. Each participant contributed PBMC samples from 1-4 timepoints before ART initiation and 2-8 timepoints after ART initiation, with a median of 7 samples. For every participant, serial HIV viral load, CD4+ T-cell count, ART history and demographic data were obtained. A Qiagen kit on a QIAcube was used to extract genomic DNA from unsorted PBMC, with samples processed in batches of 12.

The chain is made from TRBV27 and TRBJ2-3; the D region possibly corresponds to TRBD2 (5 bases align). This receptor was obtained from a man younger than 35 with HIV. This sample comprised unsorted PBMCs, obtained about 3.4 years after starting antiretroviral therapy. The bases read TGTGCCAGCAGTTTAGCCCCACGGGGAGATACGCAGTATTTT. This encodes CASSLAPRGDTQYF.